The sample holds many counts of the clone carrying this T cell receptor beta chain. Patients were aged 18 to 65, had disease duration under 2 months, and had newly diagnosed hyperthyroidism. V lost 2 bases to trimming and J lost 5 bases, with 9 bases between them. Looked up from germline, CDR1 is SGHVS and CDR2 is FQNEAQ. There are 13 residues in the CDR3. The data derive from a study of T cells in Graves' hyperthyroidism and ophthalmopathy. Amplified TCR beta CDR3 regions came from RNA transcripts. HTBI primers were the set used in a first-round RT-PCR of the TCR CDR3. TCRdb re-analysed the multiplex PCR reads in MiXCR, keeping a single row per CDR3 protein. The sample has about 500,000 distinct CDR3 sequences, about an eighth seen once.

The chain employs TRBV7-8 and TRBJ2-5, with a weak D call TRBD1 (7 bases). The sequence was obtained from a young woman with Graves' hyperthyroidism. Specimen: blood. CDR3: CASSLPGGETQYF. The CDR3 DNA follows: TGTGCCAGCAGCTTACCAGGGGGGGAGACCCAGTACTTC.